These 29 T cell receptor beta chains came from one sample sequenced in a study of response to subunit inactivated influenza vaccine. TCRdb reanalysed the RT-PCR reads using MiXCR and keeps one entry per CDR3 protein. The table includes hundreds of thousands of distinct CDR3 sequences, approximately 10% detected once. This same sample was also taken into another study, of T cells expressing NK-cell markers. Per that study: cDNA encoding TCR beta was synthesized via 5'RACE template switching incorporating UMIs.

Sequencing was performed on PBMCs from blood, taken on the day of vaccination. All receptors derive from a middle-aged man who received an inactivated influenza vaccine.

The chain recombines TRBV5-1 with TRBJ2-5; 8 bases line up with TRBD1. This CDR3 has 16 amino acids. The germline gives CDR1 SGHRS, CDR2 YFSETQ. V lost 0 bases and J lost 3; bases outside the gene matches: 7. The CDR3 reads CASSLGPTGDEETQYF. In nucleotides, the CDR3 is TGCGCCAGCAGCTTGGGTCCGACAGGGGATGAAGAGACCCAGTACTTC.

This chain uses TRBV30 with TRBJ2-3; 10 bases are a match to TRBD1. Trimming took 2 bases from V and 7 from J; bases not matched to a gene: 9. CDR1 is GTSNPN and CDR2 is SVGIG in the germline V gene (reference sequence). The CDR3 has 15 amino acids. CDR3 residues: CAWSMGQGSRNTQYF. The CDR3 coding sequence is TGTGCCTGGAGTATGGGACAGGGGTCCAGGAATACGCAGTATTTT.

This clonotype has more than one count but fewer than ten. The chain carries TRBV6-5 and TRBJ2-1; D gene ambiguous. CDR3 length equals 15 residues. V lost 4 bases and J lost 0, with 10 bases in between. CDR1 is MNHEY, CDR2 SVGAGI, per germline. CDR3 sequence (DNA): TGTGCCAGCAGTTCTAGTCTGAGCTCCTACAATGAGCAGTTCTTC. As protein: CASSSSLSSYNEQFF.

The V gene is TRBV6-2 or TRBV6-3, the J gene TRBJ2-7; D unclear. This CDR3 contains 16 residues. CDR1 and CDR2 from the germline V gene are MNHEY and SVGEGT. Trimming left V 0 bases short and J 0 bases short, with 12 bases between. The CDR3 here is CASSYSLIQNSYEQYF. CDR3 DNA sequence: TGTGCCAGCAGTTACTCGTTAATACAGAACTCCTACGAGCAGTACTTC.

The genes are TRBV6-1 and TRBJ2-5; D is undetermined. The CDR3 runs to 13 residues. V lost 7 bases and J 7 bases, leaving 16 bases between the germline ends. Germline V gene lookup returns CDR1 MNHNS and CDR2 SASEGT. In DNA form, the CDR3 reads TGTGCCAGCATTCTTGAACTTTTGGGGACCCAGTACTTC. Amino acids: CASILELLGTQYF.

The rearrangement uses TRBV2 and TRBJ2-7; possibly TRBD1 for D (6 bases). There are 15 residues in the CDR3. Germline V gives CDR1 SNHLY, CDR2 FYNNEI. V was clipped by 3 bases and J by 2 bases, with 14 bases between them. In DNA form, the CDR3 reads TGTGCCAGCAGTGATCGACAGGCTTACACCTACGAGCAGTACTTC. It translates to CASSDRQAYTYEQYF. Full variable domain (outside the CDR3, taken from reference TRBV2 and TRBJ2-7): EPEVTQTPSHQVTQMGQEVILRCVPISNHLYFYWYRQILGQKVEFLVSFYNNEISEKSEIFDDQFSVERPDGSNFTLKIRSTKLEDSAMYFCASSDRQAYTYEQYFGPGTRLTVT.

The chain links TRBV4-2 to TRBJ2-1, with D perhaps matching TRBD2 (6 bases). CDR3 size: 16 residues. Germline-derived CDR1 and CDR2 are LGHNA and YNFKEQ. V lost 0 bases and J 4 bases, leaving 13 bases between the germline ends. The CDR3: CASSQDMAGWYNEQFF. The CDR3 region has the DNA TGTGCCAGCAGCCAAGATATGGCGGGGTGGTACAATGAGCAGTTCTTC.

This clonotype was detected many times. This chain joins TRBV12-3 or TRBV12-4 and TRBJ2-2, with TRBD2 identical over 8 bases. The CDR3 extends over 15 amino acids. The trim removed 6 bases at V and 6 bases at J, leaving 9 bases unmatched. CDR3 nucleotide sequence: TGTGCCAGCAGACTCGGGGGGGCCCAAGCCGGGGAGCTGTTTTTT. It yields the protein CASRLGGAQAGELFF.

This clonotype occurred many times. J is TRBJ2-3 and V is TRBV27; perhaps TRBD2 as D (6 bases). Trimming cost V 8 bases and J 6 bases, with 21 bases left between them. The germline gives CDR1 MNHEY, CDR2 SMNVEV (reference sequence). The CDR3 extends over 15 amino acids. The CDR3 sequence is CASRTRNPGRDTQYF. In DNA form, the CDR3 reads TGTGCCAGCCGTACTCGGAATCCAGGGAGGGATACGCAGTATTTT.

The genes are TRBV5-3 and TRBJ2-1, with D perhaps matching TRBD1 (6 bases). TRBV5-3 is recorded as an ORF, its role being uncertain. Trimming left V 4 bases short and J 3 bases short, with 8 bases between. The CDR3 totals 13 residues. CDR3: CARSRTDYNEQFF. The CDR3 bases are TGTGCCAGAAGCCGGACAGACTACAATGAGCAGTTCTTC.

The CDR3 loop is CATSRDFKPGEYQPQHF. DNA of the CDR3: TGTGCCACCAGCAGAGATTTCAAGCCCGGGGAATATCAGCCCCAGCATTTT. The J gene is TRBJ1-5, the V gene TRBV15; D gene ambiguous. Per germline, CDR1 LNHNV and CDR2 YYDKDF (reference sequence). This CDR3 spans 17 amino acids. V lost 0 bases and J 5 bases, leaving 17 bases between the germline ends.

This clonotype was found a few times. V usage is TRBV20-1 and J usage is TRBJ2-2; D gene uncertain. V was cut by 0 bases and J by 4 bases, with 12 bases left in between. Germline CDR1 DFQATT, CDR2 SNEGSKA (reference sequence). This CDR3 region has 15 residues. The CDR3 sequence: CSARDIRIGTGELFF. Written as DNA, the CDR3 is TGCAGTGCTAGAGATATTAGGATCGGCACCGGGGAGCTGTTTTTT.

This clonotype was picked up a small number of times. The chain carries TRBV12-3 or TRBV12-4 and TRBJ2-1; 10 bases match TRBD2. The CDR3 extends over 15 amino acids. V lost 1 base, J lost 7 bases, and 4 bases stayed unmatched. The CDR3: CASSLGGLARNEQFF. In DNA, the CDR3 is TGTGCCAGCAGTTTAGGGGGACTAGCGAGGAATGAGCAGTTCTTC.

This clonotype was seen repeatedly, ten times or more. The gene calls are TRBV7-8 and TRBJ1-1; D perhaps matches TRBD1 (5 bases). With 1 base removed from V and 4 bases from J, the gap between germline ends came to 7 bases. The germline gives CDR1 SGHVS, CDR2 FQNEAQ. The CDR3 has 13 residues. In DNA form, the CDR3 reads TGTGCCAGCAGCTTAGAAAGGGGCACTGAAGCTTTCTTT. This gives the protein CASSLERGTEAFF.

The chain links TRBV7-2 to TRBJ1-2; D remains ambiguous. The CDR3 sequence is 16 residues long. CDR1 is SGHTA, CDR2 FQGNSA, per germline. V lost 1 base, J lost 4 bases, and 16 bases lay in between. CDR3 in DNA: TGTGCCAGCAGCTTAGGACCCGCATCCCAAGCCTATGGCTACACCTTC. This codes for CASSLGPASQAYGYTF. The whole variable domain, filled in from reference TRBV7-2 and TRBJ1-2, reads GAGVSQSPSNKVTEKGKDVELRCDPISGHTALYWYRQSLGQGLEFLIYFQGNSAPDKSGLPSDRFSAERTGGSVSTLTIQRTQQEDSAVYLCASSLGPASQAYGYTFGSGTRLTVV.

This clonotype was seen a few times. The CDR3 here is CASSSHAGISFNEAFF. In DNA, the CDR3 is TGTGCCAGCAGCTCGCACGCCGGGATATCATTTAACGAAGCTTTCTTT. The rearrangement links TRBV7-8 to TRBJ1-1; unclear D gene. V was clipped by 4 bases and J by 8 bases, with 23 bases between them. The CDR3 runs 16 residues. The germline CDR1 and CDR2 sequences are SGHVS and FQNEAQ.

The J gene is TRBJ1-1, the V gene TRBV6-5, with 9 bases matching TRBD1. CDR1 and CDR2 from the germline V gene are MNHEY and SVGAGI. The length of the CDR3 is 14 residues. Unmatched junction bases numbered 6, after V lost 6 bases and J lost 4 bases. In nucleotides, the CDR3 is TGTGCCAGCAGGTACAGGGGGCGACTCACTGAAGCTTTCTTT. It translates to CASRYRGRLTEAFF.

This chain connects TRBV6-2 or TRBV6-3 to TRBJ2-5, with TRBD2 identical over 12 bases. V trimming: 6 bases; J trimming: 2 bases; junction bases outside the gene matches: 7. Germline CDR1 is MNHEY and CDR2 is SVGEGT. The CDR3 covers 16 residues. The CDR3: CASSRGLAGPQETQYF. Written as DNA, the CDR3 is TGTGCCAGCAGCCGCGGACTAGCGGGGCCGCAAGAGACCCAGTACTTC.

The table lists this clonotype with many counts. The chain combines TRBV5-1 with TRBJ2-1, with D possibly matching TRBD1 (5 bases). Germline V gene lookup returns CDR1 SGHRS and CDR2 YFSETQ. Trimming removed 0 bases at V and 2 bases at J, with 9 bases between. CDR3 size: 15 residues. CDR3 sequence: CASSLGTGTYNEQFF. In DNA form, the CDR3 reads TGCGCCAGCAGCTTGGGAACAGGAACCTACAATGAGCAGTTCTTC.

A few counts support this clonotype. The chain uses TRBV9 and TRBJ2-1, with D tentatively TRBD2 (5 bases). Trimming took 3 bases from V and 6 from J, leaving 16 bases between them. In germline, CDR1 is SGDLS, CDR2 YYNGEE. CDR3 length equals 15 residues. CDR3 loop: CASSGRVRVGNEQFF. CDR3 nucleotide sequence: TGTGCCAGCAGCGGGCGGGTCAGAGTTGGCAATGAGCAGTTCTTC.

The V gene is TRBV11-1, the J gene TRBJ2-3; the match to TRBD1 covers 9 bases. CDR3 length equals 16 residues. V lost 5 bases and J lost 3; bases outside the gene matches: 9. Germline lookup yields CDR1 SGHAT and CDR2 FQDESV (reference sequence). The CDR3 sequence: CASSASGTGRTDTQYF. CDR3 nucleotide sequence: TGTGCCAGCAGCGCTTCCGGGACAGGGAGGACAGATACGCAGTATTTT.

The chain joins TRBV4-3 to TRBJ2-3; 10 bases agree with TRBD2. This CDR3 contains 18 residues. The V and J ends lost 0 bases and 5 bases, in that order; junction bases with no gene match: 11. Germline assignment: CDR1 LGHNA and CDR2 YSLEER. CDR3 amino acids: CASSQDSSGRAREDTQYF. CDR3 nucleotides: TGCGCCAGCAGCCAAGATTCGAGCGGGAGGGCCAGGGAAGATACGCAGTATTTT.

Only a few counts were recorded for this clonotype. V is TRBV4-1 and J is TRBJ2-7; no definite D call. This CDR3 comprises 12 residues. V lost 2 bases to trimming and J lost 3 bases, with 5 bases between them. Germline V lookup: CDR1 MGHRA, CDR2 YSYEKL. The CDR3 sequence: CASSQTNYEQYF. CDR3 coding DNA: TGCGCCAGCAGCCAAACGAACTACGAGCAGTACTTC.

This clonotype was found many times. This chain joins TRBV6-1 and TRBJ1-6; 9 bases fit TRBD1. The CDR3 loop spans 13 amino acids. V shed 6 bases, J shed 9 bases, and the junction held 3 bases outside the gene matches. The germline V gene encodes CDR1 MNHNS and CDR2 SASEGT. The CDR3 DNA follows: TGTGCCAGCAGCTGGGGACAGGGTTCACCCCTCCACTTT. This codes for CASSWGQGSPLHF.

The rearrangement joins TRBV6-5 to TRBJ2-2; TRBD1 agrees at 8 bases. Germline trimming cut 0 bases from V and 6 bases from J; bases unmatched to any gene: 6. Germline V gene lookup returns CDR1 MNHEY and CDR2 SVGAGI. The CDR3 length is 16 residues. As DNA, the CDR3 is TGTGCCAGCAGTTACTCCAGGACAGGGAGGTCCGGGGAGCTGTTTTTT. It is translated as CASSYSRTGRSGELFF.

V and J are TRBV18 and TRBJ1-1, with TRBD1 matching over 8 bases. Germline-derived CDR1 and CDR2 are KGHSH and LQKENI. V shed 3 bases, J shed 9 bases, and the junction held 3 bases outside the gene matches. This CDR3 contains 12 residues. As DNA, the CDR3 is TGTGCCAGCTCACCCGGACAGGGCCAAGCTTTCTTT. It specifies CASSPGQGQAFF.

This chain's CDR3 is CASSLEGEVTQYF. The CDR3 DNA reads TGTGCCAGCAGCTTGGAAGGGGAAGTGACCCAGTACTTC. This rearrangement joins TRBV5-5 to TRBJ2-5; D perhaps matches TRBD1 (5 bases). CDR3 length: 13 residues. Trimming left V 0 bases short and J 7 bases short, with 10 bases between. Germline V CDR1 and CDR2: SGHKS, YYEKEE (reference sequence).

This clonotype was seen many times. The chain links TRBV29-1 to TRBJ1-3; D not certain. The V gene lost 6 bases and the J gene lost 0 bases, with 9 bases spanning the gap. CDR1 is SQVTM, CDR2 ANQGSEA, per germline. The length of the CDR3 is 13 residues. CDR3 in DNA: TGCAGCGTGGTTCAGAGCTCTGGAAACACCATATATTTT. This codes for CSVVQSSGNTIYF.

In its sample, this clonotype was seen a few times. The chain uses TRBV28 and TRBJ1-5, with D possibly TRBD1 on 6 matching bases. Germline lookup yields CDR1 MDHEN and CDR2 SYDVKM. The ends were cut back, 7 bases at V and 7 bases at J, with 26 bases in the middle. The CDR3 loop spans 17 amino acids. The CDR3 protein is CASTLWGGVDFGQPQHF. The DNA of the CDR3 is TGTGCCAGCACCCTATGGGGGGGCGTAGATTTTGGGCAGCCCCAGCATTTT.